These 15 T cell receptor beta chains came from one sample sequenced in a study of cytotoxic CD8 clonotypes in ibrutinib-treated CLL listed by TCRdb under 2021. Libraries came from the immunoSEQ multiplex PCR assay. In its TCRdb copy, this immuneACCESS table keeps in-frame sequences only and misses some clones. Where compared with another copy, unresolved V genes explain less than half of these, and the others have no known cause. The sample records under 300,000 clones, 76% of which are singletons. The top ten clonotypes cover 5.6% of the sample. The time point label, as the study defines it: progressive disease on ibrutinib. The sequenced sample was PBMCs, obtained at disease progression, from a patient treated with ibrutinib. All receptors derive from a human donor with chronic lymphocytic leukemia.

The genes are TRBV7-2 and TRBJ2-2, with D unclear. The CDR3 sequence is 15 residues long. V dropped 0 bases and J dropped 7 bases, with 12 bases sitting between them. The germline CDR1 and CDR2 sequences are SGHTA and FQGNSA. CDR3 sequence reads: CASSLALSGYGELFF. In nucleotides, the CDR3 is TGTGCCAGCAGCTTAGCGCTATCCGGGTACGGGGAGCTGTTTTTT.

The chain recombines TRBV6-1 with TRBJ2-7; D possibly corresponds to TRBD1 (6 bases). Germline-derived CDR1 and CDR2 are MNHNS and SASEGT. The length of the CDR3 is 15 residues. Trimming took 6 bases from V and 1 from J, leaving 16 bases between them. CDR3 protein: CASRLTGSNSYEQYF. The CDR3 DNA sequence: TGTGCCAGCAGGCTCACAGGGTCCAATTCCTACGAGCAGTACTTC.

This chain uses TRBV29-1 with TRBJ2-1, with 11 bases that match TRBD2. The CDR3 is made up of 13 amino acids. The V gene's germline CDR1 is SQVTM and CDR2 ANQGSEA. Trimming cost V 4 bases and J 10 bases; bases outside gene matches: 6. CDR3 protein: CSVVTSGSVEQFF. CDR3 coding DNA: TGCAGCGTTGTCACTAGCGGGAGTGTGGAGCAGTTCTTC.

In its sample, this clone was seen a few times. The chain couples TRBV27 to TRBJ2-7; possibly TRBD1 or TRBD2 for D (5 bases each). The CDR3 spans 14 residues. Trimming took off 6 bases at V and 4 bases at J, with 16 bases between the two ends. In germline, CDR1 is MNHEY, CDR2 SMNVEV (reference sequence). The DNA for the CDR3 is TGTGCCAGCAGACTACGGGACGCCTCGTACGAGCAGTACTTC. This gives the protein CASRLRDASYEQYF.

There are a few counts of this clone. J is TRBJ1-1 and V is TRBV11-2, with a tentative D call TRBD1 (5 bases). CDR3 length equals 13 residues. V shed 3 bases and J shed 3 bases, with 8 bases lying between them. Germline V CDR1 and CDR2: SGHAT, FQNNGV. The CDR3 nucleotides are TGTGCCAGCAGCTTGAGGGGAGACACTGAAGCTTTCTTT. The encoded protein is CASSLRGDTEAFF.

The CDR3 DNA sequence: TGCGCCAGCAGCTTGGCGTTTGGGGGACAGCCTAATTCACCCCTCCACTTT. Translated: CASSLAFGGQPNSPLHF. This chain connects TRBV5-1 to TRBJ1-6, with 7 bases lining up with TRBD1. J gave up 6 bases and V 0 bases, and 9 bases lay outside the gene matches. Germline CDR1 SGHRS, CDR2 YFSETQ. CDR3 length: 17 residues.

The CDR3 DNA reads as TGTGCCCATCGATCAAACCGAGACTATGGCTACACCTTC. This gives the protein CAHRSNRDYGYTF. The chain couples TRBV28 to TRBJ1-2; no reliable D call. Trimming left V 11 bases short and J 3 bases short, with 16 bases between. Germline V gives CDR1 MDHEN, CDR2 SYDVKM. The CDR3 runs 13 residues.

This clone has just a few counts. The CDR3 loop is CASSLDRLDEKLFF. The CDR3, as DNA: TGTGCCAGCAGCTTGGACAGGCTGGATGAAAAACTGTTTTTT. The chain employs TRBV5-4 and TRBJ1-4; possibly TRBD1 for D (5 bases). CDR3 length equals 14 residues. CDR1 SGHNT and CDR2 YYREEE come from the germline V gene (reference sequence). V was shortened by 0 bases and J by 6 bases, with 9 bases between the two germline ends.

This chain joins TRBV19 and TRBJ2-7; the match to TRBD1 covers 7 bases. The CDR3 consists of 13 residues. CDR1 LNHDA and CDR2 SQIVND come from the germline V gene (reference sequence). V lost 3 bases and J lost 6; bases outside the gene matches: 5. This chain's CDR3 is CASSIPDRVEQYF. The CDR3 DNA is TGTGCCAGTAGTATCCCCGACAGGGTCGAGCAGTACTTC.

The table lists this clone with a few counts. The chain combines TRBV9 with TRBJ2-1; 11 positions agree with TRBD2. This CDR3 has 16 amino acids. The germline gives CDR1 SGDLS, CDR2 YYNGEE. J gave up 7 bases and V 4 bases, and 10 bases lay outside the gene matches. The chain's CDR3 is CASSPRYSGRVNEQFF. The CDR3 DNA follows: TGTGCCAGCAGCCCACGCTATAGCGGGAGGGTGAATGAGCAGTTCTTC.

This chain uses TRBV15 with TRBJ2-7; TRBD2 agrees at 8 bases. The CDR3 loop spans 14 amino acids. Germline CDR1 is LNHNV and CDR2 is YYDKDF (reference sequence). V lost 0 bases and J lost 5; bases outside the gene matches: 3. For the CDR3, the DNA is TGTGCCACCAGCAGAGATCTAGCGGGTGACGAGCAGTACTTC. Its protein is CATSRDLAGDEQYF.

V usage is TRBV10-2 and J usage is TRBJ1-4, with D unclear. This CDR3 has 13 residues. The V and J ends lost 6 bases and 3 bases respectively, with 8 bases between them. From germline, CDR1 is WSHSY and CDR2 SAAADI. The CDR3 DNA reads TGCGCCAGCAGGAGGATAGCTAATGAAAAACTGTTTTTT. It yields the protein CASRRIANEKLFF.

This clone was seen a few times. The chain links TRBV13 to TRBJ2-7; D gene uncertain. Trimming took off 4 bases at V and 0 bases at J, with 10 bases between the two ends. Germline CDR1 and CDR2: PRHDT and FYEKMQ (reference sequence). The CDR3 has 14 amino acids. CDR3 coding DNA: TGTGCCAGCAGCTCCGCAAAACACTCCTACGAGCAGTACTTC. As protein: CASSSAKHSYEQYF.

The chain carries TRBV27 and TRBJ2-1; 9 bases line up with TRBD2. CDR3 length: 16 amino acids. CDR1 and CDR2 (germline): MNHEY, SMNVEV (reference sequence). With 3 bases clipped from V and 3 bases from J, the junction kept 6 bases outside the gene matches. Here the CDR3 reads CASSLKASGIYNEQFF. CDR3 nucleotides: TGTGCCAGCAGTTTGAAGGCTAGCGGGATCTACAATGAGCAGTTCTTC.

This clone was seen a few times. The chain employs TRBV7-8 and TRBJ2-7, with D uncertain. Germline CDR1 and CDR2: SGHVS and FQNEAQ. Trimming stripped 5 bases from V and 7 bases from J, with 9 bases between. This CDR3 contains 11 residues. DNA of the CDR3: TGTGCCAGCAGCCTGACGAGGGAGCAGTACTTC. Translated: CASSLTREQYF.